This TCR beta chain was observed in a study of cytomegalovirus exposure and HLA in healthy donors. This clone was observed once. As yet, its antigen is unknown. Looked up from germline, CDR1 is SGHAT and CDR2 is FQNNGV. The CDR3 is 15 amino acids. The V segment lost 5 bases and the J segment 7 bases; nucleotides outside the gene matches: 8. The PCR made use of 60 Vbeta and 13 Jbeta primers. Here immunoSEQ multiplex PCR was the method, and the copy in TCRdb shows in-frame clones only, minus some. The sample carries about 160,000 clones, approximately 80% recorded once. Study-wide results and caveats: Most TCR sequences were uncommon, yet certain public TCRs appeared in many donors. The study labeled more than 150 TCR beta chains cytomegalovirus-associated. Across donors, sequencing depth was assumed by presence/absence analyses to be roughly uniform.

The sample comprised PBMCs. This chain joins TRBV11-2 and TRBJ1-2; 12 bases line up with TRBD1. This sequence originates from a woman aged 45 to 65 in good health and CMV-seronegative. The CDR3 DNA reads as TGTGCCAGCAGCCGAGAGGGACAGGGGGCGGTTGGCTACACCTTC. This sequence encodes CASSREGQGAVGYTF.